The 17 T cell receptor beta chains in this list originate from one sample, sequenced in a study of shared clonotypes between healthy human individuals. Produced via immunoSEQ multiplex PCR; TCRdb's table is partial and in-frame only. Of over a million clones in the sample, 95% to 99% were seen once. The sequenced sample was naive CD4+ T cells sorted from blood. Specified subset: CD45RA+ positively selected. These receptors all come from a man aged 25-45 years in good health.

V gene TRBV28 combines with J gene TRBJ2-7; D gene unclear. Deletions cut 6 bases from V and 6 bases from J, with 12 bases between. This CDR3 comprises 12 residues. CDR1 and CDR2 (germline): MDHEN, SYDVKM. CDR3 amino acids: CASSYLLGEQYF. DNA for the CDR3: TGTGCCAGCAGCTACCTCCTCGGCGAGCAGTACTTC.

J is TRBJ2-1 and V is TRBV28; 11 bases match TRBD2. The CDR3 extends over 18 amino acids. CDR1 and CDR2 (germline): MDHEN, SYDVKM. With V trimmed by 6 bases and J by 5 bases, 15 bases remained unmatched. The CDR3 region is CASRQGLADNWGDNEQFF. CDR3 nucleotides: TGTGCCAGCAGGCAGGGACTAGCGGATAATTGGGGGGACAATGAGCAGTTCTTC.

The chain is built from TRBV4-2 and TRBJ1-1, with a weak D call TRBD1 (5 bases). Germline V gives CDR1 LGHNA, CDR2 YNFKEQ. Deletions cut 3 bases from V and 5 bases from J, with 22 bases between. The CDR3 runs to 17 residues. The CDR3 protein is CASSHYAAGDLRTEAFF. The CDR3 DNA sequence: TGTGCCAGCAGCCACTACGCCGCTGGGGACCTGCGGACTGAAGCTTTCTTT.

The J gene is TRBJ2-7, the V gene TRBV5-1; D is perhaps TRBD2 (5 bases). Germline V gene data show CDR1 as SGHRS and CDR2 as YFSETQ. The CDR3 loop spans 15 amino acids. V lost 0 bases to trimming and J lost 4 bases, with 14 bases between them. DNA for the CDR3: TGCGCCAGCAGCTTGGGAACGGGGAACTCTTACGAGCAGTACTTC. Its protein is CASSLGTGNSYEQYF.

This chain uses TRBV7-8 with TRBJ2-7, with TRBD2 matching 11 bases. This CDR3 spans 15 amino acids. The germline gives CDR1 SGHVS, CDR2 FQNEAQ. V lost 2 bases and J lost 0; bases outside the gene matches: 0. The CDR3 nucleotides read TGTGCCAGCAGCTTAACTAGCGGGGGCTCCTACGAGCAGTACTTC. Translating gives CASSLTSGGSYEQYF.

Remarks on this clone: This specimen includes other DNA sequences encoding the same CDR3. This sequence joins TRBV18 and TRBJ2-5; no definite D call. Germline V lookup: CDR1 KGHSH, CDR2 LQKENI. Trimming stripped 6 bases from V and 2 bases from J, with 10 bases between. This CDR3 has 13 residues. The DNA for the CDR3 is TGTGCCAGCTCGCCCTTAAGGCAAGAGACCCAGTACTTC. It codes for CASSPLRQETQYF.

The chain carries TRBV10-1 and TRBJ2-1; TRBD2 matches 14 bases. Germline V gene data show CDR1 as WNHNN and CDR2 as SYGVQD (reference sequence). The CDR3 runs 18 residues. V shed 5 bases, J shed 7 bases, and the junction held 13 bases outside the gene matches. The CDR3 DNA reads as TGCGCCAGCAGTAGTGAGGGGGGACTAGCGGGAGTACTGAATGAGCAGTTCTTC. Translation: CASSSEGGLAGVLNEQFF.

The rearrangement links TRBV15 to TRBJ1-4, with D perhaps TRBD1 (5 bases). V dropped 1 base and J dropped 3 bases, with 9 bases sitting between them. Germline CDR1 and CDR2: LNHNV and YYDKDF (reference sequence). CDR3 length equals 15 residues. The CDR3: CATSRGGLSNEKLFF. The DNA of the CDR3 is TGTGCCACCAGCAGAGGGGGACTGTCTAATGAAAAACTGTTTTTT.

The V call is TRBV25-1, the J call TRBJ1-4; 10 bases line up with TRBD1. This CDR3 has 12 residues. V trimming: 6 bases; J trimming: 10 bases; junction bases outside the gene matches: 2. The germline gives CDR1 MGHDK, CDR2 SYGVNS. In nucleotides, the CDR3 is TGTGCCAGCAGGACAGGGGGCGCAAAACTGTTTTTT. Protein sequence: CASRTGGAKLFF.

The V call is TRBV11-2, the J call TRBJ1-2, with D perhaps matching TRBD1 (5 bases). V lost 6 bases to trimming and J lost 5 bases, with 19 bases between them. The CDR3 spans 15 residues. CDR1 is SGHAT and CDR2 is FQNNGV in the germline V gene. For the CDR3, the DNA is TGTGCCAGCAGGGAAATCGGGGGGACTCCTTATGGCTACACCTTC. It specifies CASREIGGTPYGYTF.

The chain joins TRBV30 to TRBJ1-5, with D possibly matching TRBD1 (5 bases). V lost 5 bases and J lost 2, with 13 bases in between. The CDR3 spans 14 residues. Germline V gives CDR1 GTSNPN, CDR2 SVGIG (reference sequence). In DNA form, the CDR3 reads TGTGCCTGGCGCCCTCGGGGGGGCAATCAGCCCCAGCATTTT. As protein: CAWRPRGGNQPQHF.

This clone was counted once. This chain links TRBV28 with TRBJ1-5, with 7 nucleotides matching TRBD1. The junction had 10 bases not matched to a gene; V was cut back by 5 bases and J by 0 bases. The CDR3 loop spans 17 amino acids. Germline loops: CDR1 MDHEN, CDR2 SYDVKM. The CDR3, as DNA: TGTGCCAGCAGTCCTCGACAGGGAATGGGTAGCAATCAGCCCCAGCATTTT. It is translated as CASSPRQGMGSNQPQHF.

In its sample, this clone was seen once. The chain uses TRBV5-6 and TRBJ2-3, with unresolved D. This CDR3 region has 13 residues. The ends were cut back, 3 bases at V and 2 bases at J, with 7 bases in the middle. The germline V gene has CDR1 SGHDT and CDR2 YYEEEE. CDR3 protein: CASSSTFTDTQYF. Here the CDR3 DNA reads TGTGCCAGCAGCTCAACGTTCACAGATACGCAGTATTTT.

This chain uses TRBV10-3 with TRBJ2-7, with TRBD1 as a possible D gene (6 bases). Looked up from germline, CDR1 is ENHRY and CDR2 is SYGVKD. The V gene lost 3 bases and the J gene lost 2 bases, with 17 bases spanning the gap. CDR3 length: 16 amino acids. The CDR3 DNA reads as TGTGCCATCAGTGACCCTAGGGGGACAAAGACCTACGAGCAGTACTTC. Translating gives CAISDPRGTKTYEQYF.

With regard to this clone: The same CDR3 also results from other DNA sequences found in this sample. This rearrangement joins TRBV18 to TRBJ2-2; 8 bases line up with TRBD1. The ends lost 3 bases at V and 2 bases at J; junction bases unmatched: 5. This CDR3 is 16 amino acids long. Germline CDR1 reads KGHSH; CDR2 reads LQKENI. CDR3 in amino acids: CASSPPGQGNTGELFF. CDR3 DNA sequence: TGTGCCAGCTCACCTCCAGGACAGGGAAACACCGGGGAGCTGTTTTTT.

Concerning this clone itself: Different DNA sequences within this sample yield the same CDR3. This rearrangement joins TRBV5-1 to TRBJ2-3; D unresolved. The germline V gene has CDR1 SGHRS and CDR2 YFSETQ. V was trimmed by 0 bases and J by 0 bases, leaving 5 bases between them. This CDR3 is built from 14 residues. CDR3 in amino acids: CASSLDPSTDTQYF. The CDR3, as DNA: TGCGCCAGCAGCTTGGACCCTAGCACAGATACGCAGTATTTT.

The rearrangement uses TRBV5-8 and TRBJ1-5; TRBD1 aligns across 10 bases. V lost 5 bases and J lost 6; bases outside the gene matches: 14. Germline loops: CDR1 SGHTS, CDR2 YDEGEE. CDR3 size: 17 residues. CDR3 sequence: CASRHGVRTGGFQPQHF. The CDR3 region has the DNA TGTGCCAGCAGACATGGGGTCCGGACAGGGGGTTTTCAGCCCCAGCATTTT.